This TCR beta chain stems from a study of T cells after yellow fever vaccination. This clonotype was detected many times. TCRdb recomputed calls from the 5' RACE reads with MiXCR, one row per CDR3 protein. The sample comprises about 220,000 distinct CDR3 sequences, 3% to 3.5% of which are singletons, and around 3.2% rests with the top ten. V lost 5 bases, J lost 3 bases, and 19 bases lay in between. Germline V CDR1 and CDR2: LNHNV, YYDKDF (reference sequence). The CDR3 sequence is 16 residues long. This TCR was sampled from a man aged 18 to 29 who received the YFV17D yellow fever vaccine. This sequence joins TRBV15 and TRBJ1-2; D is unclear. The sequenced sample was CD4+ T cells sorted from PBMCs, obtained 10 days after the yellow fever booster vaccination. CDR3 sequence (DNA): TGTGCCACCAGCCCATTCGCTCGAGCCGGGGACTATGGCTACACCTTC. Protein sequence: CATSPFARAGDYGYTF.